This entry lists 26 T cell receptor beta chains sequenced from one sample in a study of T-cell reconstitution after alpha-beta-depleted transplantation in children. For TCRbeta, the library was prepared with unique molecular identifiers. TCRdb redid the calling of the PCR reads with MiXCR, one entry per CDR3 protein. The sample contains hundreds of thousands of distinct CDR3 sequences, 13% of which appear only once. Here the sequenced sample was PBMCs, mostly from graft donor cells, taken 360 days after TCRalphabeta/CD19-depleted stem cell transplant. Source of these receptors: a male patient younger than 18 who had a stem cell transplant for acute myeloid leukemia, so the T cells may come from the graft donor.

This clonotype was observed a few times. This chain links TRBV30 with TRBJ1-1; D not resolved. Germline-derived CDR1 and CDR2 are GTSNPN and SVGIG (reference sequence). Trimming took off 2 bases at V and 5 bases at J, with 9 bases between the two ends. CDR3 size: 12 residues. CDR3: CAWSHGRTEAFF. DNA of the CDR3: TGTGCCTGGAGTCACGGGAGGACTGAAGCTTTCTTT.

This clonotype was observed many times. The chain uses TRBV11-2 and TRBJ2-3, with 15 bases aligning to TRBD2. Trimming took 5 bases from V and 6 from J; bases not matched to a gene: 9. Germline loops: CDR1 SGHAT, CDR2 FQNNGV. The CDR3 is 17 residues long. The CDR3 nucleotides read TGTGCCAGCAGCCCTGGACTAGCGGGAGGGCCTAAGGATACGCAGTATTTT. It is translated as CASSPGLAGGPKDTQYF.

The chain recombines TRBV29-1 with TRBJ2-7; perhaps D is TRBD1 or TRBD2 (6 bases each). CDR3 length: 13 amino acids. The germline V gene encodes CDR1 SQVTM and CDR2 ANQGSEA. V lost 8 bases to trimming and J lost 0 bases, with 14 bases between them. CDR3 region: CSTLGGSSYEQYF. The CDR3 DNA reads TGCAGCACCCTAGGGGGGAGCTCCTACGAGCAGTACTTC.

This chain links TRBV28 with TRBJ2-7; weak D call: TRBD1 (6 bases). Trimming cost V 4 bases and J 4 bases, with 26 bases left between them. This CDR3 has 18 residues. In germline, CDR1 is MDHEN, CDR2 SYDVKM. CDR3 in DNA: TGTGCCAGCAGTTCCCGACAGGAAGTTTACCTCCAGGATTACGAGCAGTACTTC. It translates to CASSSRQEVYLQDYEQYF.

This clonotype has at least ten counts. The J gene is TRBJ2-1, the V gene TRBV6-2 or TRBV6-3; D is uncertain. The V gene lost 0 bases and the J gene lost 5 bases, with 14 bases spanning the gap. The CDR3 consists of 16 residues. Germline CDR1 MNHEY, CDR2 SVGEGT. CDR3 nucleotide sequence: TGTGCCAGCAGTTACTCGACGGGCCGTTTGGACAATGAGCAGTTCTTC. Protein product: CASSYSTGRLDNEQFF.

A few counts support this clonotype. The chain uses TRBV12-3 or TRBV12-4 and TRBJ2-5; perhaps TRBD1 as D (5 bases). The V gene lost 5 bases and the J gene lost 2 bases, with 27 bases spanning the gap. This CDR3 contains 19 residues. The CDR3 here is CASSIRAVLKMTPQETQYF. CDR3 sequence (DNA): TGTGCCAGCAGTATCAGGGCGGTCCTCAAAATGACGCCTCAAGAGACCCAGTACTTC.

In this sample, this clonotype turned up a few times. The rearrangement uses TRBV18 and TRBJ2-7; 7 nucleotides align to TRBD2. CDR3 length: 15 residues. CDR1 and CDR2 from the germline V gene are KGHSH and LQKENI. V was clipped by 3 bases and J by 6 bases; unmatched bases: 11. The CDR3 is CASSPAGAGTGEQYF. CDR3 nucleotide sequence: TGTGCCAGCTCACCTGCCGGAGCGGGAACGGGCGAGCAGTACTTC.

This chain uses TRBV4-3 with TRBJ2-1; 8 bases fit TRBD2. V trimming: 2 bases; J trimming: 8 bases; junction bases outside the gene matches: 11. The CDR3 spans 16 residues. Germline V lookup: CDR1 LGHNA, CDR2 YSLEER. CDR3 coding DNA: TGCGCCAGCAGCCAATCAGGGACTAGTCTAGATGATGAGCAGTTCTTC. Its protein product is CASSQSGTSLDDEQFF.

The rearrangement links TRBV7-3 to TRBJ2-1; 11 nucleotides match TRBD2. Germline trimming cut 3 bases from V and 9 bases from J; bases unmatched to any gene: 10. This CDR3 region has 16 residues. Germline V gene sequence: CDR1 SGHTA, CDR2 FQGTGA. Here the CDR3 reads CASSFISGREAGEQFF. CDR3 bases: TGTGCCAGCAGCTTTATTAGCGGGAGGGAGGCAGGTGAGCAGTTCTTC.

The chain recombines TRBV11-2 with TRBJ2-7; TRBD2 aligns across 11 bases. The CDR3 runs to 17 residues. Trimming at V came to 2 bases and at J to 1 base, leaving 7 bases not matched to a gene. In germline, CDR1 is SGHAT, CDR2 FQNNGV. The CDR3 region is CASSLLTGTSGSYEQYF. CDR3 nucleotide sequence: TGTGCCAGCAGCTTATTAACCGGGACTAGCGGATCCTACGAGCAGTACTTC.

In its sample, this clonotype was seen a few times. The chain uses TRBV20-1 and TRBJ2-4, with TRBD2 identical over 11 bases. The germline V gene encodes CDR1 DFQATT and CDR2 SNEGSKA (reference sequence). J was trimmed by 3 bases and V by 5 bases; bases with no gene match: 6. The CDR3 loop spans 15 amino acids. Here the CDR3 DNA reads TGCAGTGCTTCACTAGCGGGAGACGTCAAAAACATTCAGTACTTC. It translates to CSASLAGDVKNIQYF.

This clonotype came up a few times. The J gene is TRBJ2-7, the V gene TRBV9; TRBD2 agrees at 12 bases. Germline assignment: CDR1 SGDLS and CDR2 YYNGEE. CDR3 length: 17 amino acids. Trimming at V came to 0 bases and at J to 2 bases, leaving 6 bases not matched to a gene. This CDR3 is CASSVDPLAGGPYEQYF. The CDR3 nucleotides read TGTGCCAGCAGCGTAGACCCTCTAGCGGGAGGGCCCTACGAGCAGTACTTC. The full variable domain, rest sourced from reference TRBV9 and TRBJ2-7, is DSGVTQTPKHLITATGQRVTLRCSPRSGDLSVYWYQQSLDQGLQFLIQYYNGEERAKGNILERFSAQQFPDLHSELNLSSLELGDSALYFCASSVDPLAGGPYEQYFGPGTRLTVT.

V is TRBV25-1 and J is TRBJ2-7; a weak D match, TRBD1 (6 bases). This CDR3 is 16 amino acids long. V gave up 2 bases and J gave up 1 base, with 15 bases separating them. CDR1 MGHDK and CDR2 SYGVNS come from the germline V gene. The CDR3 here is CASSEPTGHRSYEQYF. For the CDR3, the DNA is TGTGCCAGCAGTGAACCTACGGGACACCGTTCCTACGAGCAGTACTTC.

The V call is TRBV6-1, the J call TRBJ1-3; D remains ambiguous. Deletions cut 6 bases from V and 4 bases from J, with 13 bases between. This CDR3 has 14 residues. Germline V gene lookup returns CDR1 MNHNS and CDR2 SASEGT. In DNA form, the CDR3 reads TGTGCCAGCAGCCAAGCGGGAGGGGGAAACACCATATATTTT. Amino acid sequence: CASSQAGGGNTIYF.

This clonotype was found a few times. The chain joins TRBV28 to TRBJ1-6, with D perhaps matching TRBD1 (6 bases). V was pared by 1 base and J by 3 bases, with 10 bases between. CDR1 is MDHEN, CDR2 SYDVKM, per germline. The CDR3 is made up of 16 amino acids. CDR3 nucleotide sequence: TGTGCCAGCAGTTTATTTAGAGGGGGCTATAATTCACCCCTCCACTTT. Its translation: CASSLFRGGYNSPLHF. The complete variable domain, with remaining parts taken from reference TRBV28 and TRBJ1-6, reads DVKVTQSSRYLVKRTGEKVFLECVQDMDHENMFWYRQDPGLGLRLIYFSYDVKMKEKGDIPEGYSVSREKKERFSLILESASTNQTSMYLCASSLFRGGYNSPLHFGNGTRLTVT.

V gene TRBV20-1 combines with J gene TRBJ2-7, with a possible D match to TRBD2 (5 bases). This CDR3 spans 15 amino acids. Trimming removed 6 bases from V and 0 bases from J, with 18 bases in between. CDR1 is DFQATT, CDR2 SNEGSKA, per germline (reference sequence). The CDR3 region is CSAEERRPSSYEQYF. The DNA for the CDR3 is TGCAGTGCCGAAGAGCGGAGACCGAGCTCCTACGAGCAGTACTTC.

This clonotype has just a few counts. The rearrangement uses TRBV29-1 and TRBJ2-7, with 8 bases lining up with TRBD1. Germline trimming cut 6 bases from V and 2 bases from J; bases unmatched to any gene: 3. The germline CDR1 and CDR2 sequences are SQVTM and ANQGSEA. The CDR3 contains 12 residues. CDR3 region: CSVETGAYEQYF. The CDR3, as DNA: TGCAGCGTGGAGACAGGGGCCTACGAGCAGTACTTC.

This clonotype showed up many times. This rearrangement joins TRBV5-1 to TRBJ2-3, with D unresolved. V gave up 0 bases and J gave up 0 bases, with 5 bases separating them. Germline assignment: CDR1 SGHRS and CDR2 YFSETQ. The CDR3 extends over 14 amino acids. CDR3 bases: TGCGCCAGCAGCTTGGAACAAAGCACAGATACGCAGTATTTT. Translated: CASSLEQSTDTQYF.

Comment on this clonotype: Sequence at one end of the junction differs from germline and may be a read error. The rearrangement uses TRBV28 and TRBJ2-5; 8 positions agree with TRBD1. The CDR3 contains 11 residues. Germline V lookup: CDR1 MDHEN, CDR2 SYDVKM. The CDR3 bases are TGTGCCAGCAGTTTAGGACAGGGTTTTGACTTC. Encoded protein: CASSLGQGFDF.

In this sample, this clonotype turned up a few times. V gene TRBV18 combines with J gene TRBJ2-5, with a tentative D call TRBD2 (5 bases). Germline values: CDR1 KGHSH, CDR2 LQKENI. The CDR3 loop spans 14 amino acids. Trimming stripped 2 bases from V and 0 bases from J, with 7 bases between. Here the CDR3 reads CASSPREHQETQYF. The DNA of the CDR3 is TGTGCCAGCTCACCAAGGGAGCACCAAGAGACCCAGTACTTC.

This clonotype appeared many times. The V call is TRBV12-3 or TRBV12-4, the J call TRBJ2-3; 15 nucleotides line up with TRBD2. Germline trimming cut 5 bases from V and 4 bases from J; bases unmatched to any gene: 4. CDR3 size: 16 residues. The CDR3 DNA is TGTGCCAGCAGTCCAGGACTAGCGGGAGGGCCAGATACGCAGTATTTT. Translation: CASSPGLAGGPDTQYF.

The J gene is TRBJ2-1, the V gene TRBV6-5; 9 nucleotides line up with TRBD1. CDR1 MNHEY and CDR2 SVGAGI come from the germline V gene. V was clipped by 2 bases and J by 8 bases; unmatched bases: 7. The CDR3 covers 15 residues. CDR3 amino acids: CASSYPGTGMDEQFF. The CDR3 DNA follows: TGTGCCAGCAGTTACCCCGGGACAGGGATGGATGAGCAGTTCTTC.

The CDR3 spells CASSTYTRLVGDTQYF. CDR3 DNA: TGTGCCAGCAGTACCTATACGAGGCTAGTCGGAGATACGCAGTATTTT. This chain uses TRBV12-3 or TRBV12-4 with TRBJ2-3; D ambiguous. V shed 5 bases and J shed 5 bases, with 20 bases lying between them. The CDR3 sequence is 16 residues long.

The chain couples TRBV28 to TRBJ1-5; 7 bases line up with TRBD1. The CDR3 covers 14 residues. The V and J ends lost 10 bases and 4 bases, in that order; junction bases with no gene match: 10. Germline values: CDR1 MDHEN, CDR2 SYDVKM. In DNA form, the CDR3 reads TGTGCCACCATGAGGGACAGCCAGAATCAGCCCCAGCATTTT. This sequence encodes CATMRDSQNQPQHF. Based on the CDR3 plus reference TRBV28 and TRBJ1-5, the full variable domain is DVKVTQSSRYLVKRTGEKVFLECVQDMDHENMFWYRQDPGLGLRLIYFSYDVKMKEKGDIPEGYSVSREKKERFSLILESASTNQTSMYLCATMRDSQNQPQHFGDGTRLSIL.

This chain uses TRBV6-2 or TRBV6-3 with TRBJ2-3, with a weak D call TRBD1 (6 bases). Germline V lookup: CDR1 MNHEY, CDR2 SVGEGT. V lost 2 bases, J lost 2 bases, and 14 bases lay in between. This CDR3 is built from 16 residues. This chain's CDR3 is CASSYRPGDITDTQYF. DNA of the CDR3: TGTGCCAGCAGTTACCGGCCAGGGGATATCACAGATACGCAGTATTTT.

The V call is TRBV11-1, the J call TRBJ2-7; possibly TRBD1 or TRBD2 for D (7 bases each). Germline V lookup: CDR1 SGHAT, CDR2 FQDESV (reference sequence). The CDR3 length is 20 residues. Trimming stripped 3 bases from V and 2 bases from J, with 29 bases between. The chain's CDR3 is CASSLESTGRVRGAPYEQYF. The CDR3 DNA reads TGTGCCAGCAGCTTGGAGTCGACAGGGAGGGTGCGGGGAGCCCCCTACGAGCAGTACTTC.